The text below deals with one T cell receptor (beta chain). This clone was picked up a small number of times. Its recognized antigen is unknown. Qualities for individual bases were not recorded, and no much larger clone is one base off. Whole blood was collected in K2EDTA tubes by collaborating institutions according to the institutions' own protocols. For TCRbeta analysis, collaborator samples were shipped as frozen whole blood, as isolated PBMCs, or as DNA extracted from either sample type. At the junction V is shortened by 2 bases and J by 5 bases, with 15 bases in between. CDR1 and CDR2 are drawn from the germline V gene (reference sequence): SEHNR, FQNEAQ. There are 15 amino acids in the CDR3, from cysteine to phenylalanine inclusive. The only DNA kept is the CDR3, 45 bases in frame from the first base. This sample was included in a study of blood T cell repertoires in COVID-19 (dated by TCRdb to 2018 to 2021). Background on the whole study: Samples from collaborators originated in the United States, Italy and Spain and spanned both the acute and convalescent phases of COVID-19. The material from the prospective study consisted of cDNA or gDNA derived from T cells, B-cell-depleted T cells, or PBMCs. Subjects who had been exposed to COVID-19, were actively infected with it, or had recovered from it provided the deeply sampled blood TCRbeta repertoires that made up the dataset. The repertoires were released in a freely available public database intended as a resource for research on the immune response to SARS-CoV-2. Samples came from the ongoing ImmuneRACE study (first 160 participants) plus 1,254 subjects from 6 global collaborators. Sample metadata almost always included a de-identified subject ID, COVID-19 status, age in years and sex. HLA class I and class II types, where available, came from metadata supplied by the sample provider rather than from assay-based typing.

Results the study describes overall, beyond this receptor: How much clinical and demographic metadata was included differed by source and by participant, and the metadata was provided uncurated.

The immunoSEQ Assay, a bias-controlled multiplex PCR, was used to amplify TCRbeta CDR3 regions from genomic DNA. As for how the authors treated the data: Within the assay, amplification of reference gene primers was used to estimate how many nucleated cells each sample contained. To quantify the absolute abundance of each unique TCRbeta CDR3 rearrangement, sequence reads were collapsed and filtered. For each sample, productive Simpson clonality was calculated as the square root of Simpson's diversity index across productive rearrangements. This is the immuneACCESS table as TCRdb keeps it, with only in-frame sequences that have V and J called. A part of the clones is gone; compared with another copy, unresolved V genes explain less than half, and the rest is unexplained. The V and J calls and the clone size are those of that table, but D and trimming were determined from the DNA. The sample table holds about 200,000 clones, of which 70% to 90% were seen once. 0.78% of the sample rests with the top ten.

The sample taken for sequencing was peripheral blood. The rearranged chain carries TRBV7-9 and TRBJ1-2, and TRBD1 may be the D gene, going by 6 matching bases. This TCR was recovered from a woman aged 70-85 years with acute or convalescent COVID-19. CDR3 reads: CASSLRGAEGYGYTF. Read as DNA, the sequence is TGTGCCAGCAGCTTACGGGGGGCAGAGGGATATGGCTACACCTTC.